This T cell receptor beta chain comes out of a study of beta chain features in type 1 diabetes. Study-level results: Type 1 diabetes patients had moderately but significantly shorter TCRB CDR3s in all four CD4+ subsets.

As every portion of the isolated RNA was reverse transcribed, the sequencing read expressed TCRB transcripts. Using immunoSEQ multiplex PCR, the repertoire was profiled, and TCRdb retains in-frame clones only, with some absent. The sample lists about 110,000 clones, roughly 40% occurring once. One heparinised draw, averaging roughly 0.12 L, was taken per donor. There are 13 residues in the CDR3. Trimming removed 4 bases from V and 6 bases from J, with 13 bases in between. CDR1 is ENHRY, CDR2 SYGVKD, per germline. On this clone itself: Antigen unknown.

The TCR sequence derives from a woman younger than 35 in good health. The gene calls are TRBV10-3 and TRBJ2-7; D may be TRBD2 (5 bases). The sequencing input was stem cell memory CD4+ T cells from blood. CDR3 sequence reads: CAISGTAKGEQYF. The CDR3 region has the DNA TGTGCCATCAGTGGGACTGCGAAGGGCGAGCAGTACTTC.